The subject of this entry is one T cell receptor (beta chain). This sample was included in a study of technical replicates of blood from a handful of donors. Clones were sequenced by immunoSEQ multiplex PCR, and TCRdb holds only the in-frame ones, with some missing. The table records about 85,000 clones, approximately 94% of them present only once. The germline V gene encodes CDR1 SGHTA and CDR2 FQGNSA. J gave up 4 bases and V 5 bases, and 4 bases lay outside the gene matches. The CDR3 length is 13 residues. This rearrangement joins TRBV7-2 to TRBJ1-2; TRBD1 agrees at 7 bases. This receptor was identified in a human donor in good health. The material sequenced was T cells isolated from PBMCs. CDR3 DNA: TGTGCCAGCAGCCAGGGACAGCTCTATGGCTACACCTTC. This sequence encodes CASSQGQLYGYTF.